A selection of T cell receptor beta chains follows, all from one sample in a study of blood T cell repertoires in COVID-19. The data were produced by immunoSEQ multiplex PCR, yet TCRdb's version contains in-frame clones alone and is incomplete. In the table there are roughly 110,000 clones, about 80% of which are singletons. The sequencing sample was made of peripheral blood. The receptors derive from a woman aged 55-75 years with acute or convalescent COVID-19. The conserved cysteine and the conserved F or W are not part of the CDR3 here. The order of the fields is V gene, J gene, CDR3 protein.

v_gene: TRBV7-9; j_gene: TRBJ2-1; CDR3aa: ASSSYGGGNEQF
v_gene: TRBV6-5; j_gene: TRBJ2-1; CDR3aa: ASSYSEGGILEQF
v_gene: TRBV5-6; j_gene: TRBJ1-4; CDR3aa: ASSLWDRDVEKLF
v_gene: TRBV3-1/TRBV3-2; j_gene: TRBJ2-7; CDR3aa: ASSLALTPGLPNYEQY
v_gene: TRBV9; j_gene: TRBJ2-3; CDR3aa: ASSPSPSTDTQY
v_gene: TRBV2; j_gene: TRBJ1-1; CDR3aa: ASSEETNTEAF
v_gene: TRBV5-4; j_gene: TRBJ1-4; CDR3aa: ASTNSDSATNEKLF
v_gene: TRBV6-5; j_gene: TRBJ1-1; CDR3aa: ASRSGTGRGTEAF
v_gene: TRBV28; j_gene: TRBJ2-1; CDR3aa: ASSDPAGMNTNEQF
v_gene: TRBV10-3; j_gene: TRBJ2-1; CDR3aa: AISKQGTYNEQF